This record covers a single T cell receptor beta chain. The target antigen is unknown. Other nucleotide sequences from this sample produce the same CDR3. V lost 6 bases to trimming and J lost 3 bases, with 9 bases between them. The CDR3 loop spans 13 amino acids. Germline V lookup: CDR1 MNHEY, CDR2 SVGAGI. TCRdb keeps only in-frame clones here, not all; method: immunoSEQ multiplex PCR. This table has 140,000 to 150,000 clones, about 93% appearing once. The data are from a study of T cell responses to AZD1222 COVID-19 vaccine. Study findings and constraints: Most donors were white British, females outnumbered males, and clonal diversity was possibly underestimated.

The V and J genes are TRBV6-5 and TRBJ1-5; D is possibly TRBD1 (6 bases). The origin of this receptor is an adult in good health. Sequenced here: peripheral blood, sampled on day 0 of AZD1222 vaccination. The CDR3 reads CASRQGFNQPQHF. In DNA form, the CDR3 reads TGTGCCAGCAGGCAGGGGTTCAATCAGCCCCAGCATTTT.